This TCR beta chain came from a study of molecular identifiers for immune sequencing clone quantification. About the research overall: Replicate RNA came from 20,000 or 100,000 naive CD8 cells and was split five ways, and four parts were sequenced.

Sorting defined naive CD8 T cells as CD8+CD4-CCR7+CD45RA+. Bulk TCR library preparation followed previously described methods with listed TCR primers. TCRdb passed the PCR reads through MiXCR, listing each CDR3 protein once. The sample shows some 94,000 distinct CDR3 sequences, around 25% of them seen only once. The study, taken as a whole, reports: In naive cells, clones above 20 RNA copies held under 1% of molecules, whereas in effector cells they held over 97%.

With regard to this clonotype: Its antigen remains unidentified. A much larger clone differs by one base, so this may be a read error.

This CDR3 is built from 14 residues. CDR1 and CDR2 (germline): SGDLS, YYNGEE. The V and J ends lost 0 bases and 3 bases respectively, with 9 bases between them. Material: naive CD8+ T cells from blood, with Jurkat cell RNA spiked in. Subset: FACS-sorted CD8+CD4-CCR7+CD45RA+ naive T cells. The V call is TRBV9, the J call TRBJ1-1; D may be TRBD1 (5 bases). The origin of this receptor is a human donor in good health. Some libraries in this study had Jurkat cell RNA spiked in. The CDR3 region is CASSVGDSDTEAFF. The CDR3 DNA is TGTGCCAGCAGCGTAGGGGACTCGGACACTGAAGCTTTCTTT.